The rows below give T cell receptor beta chains drawn from one sample of a study of blood T cell repertoires in COVID-19. The data were produced by immunoSEQ multiplex PCR, yet TCRdb's version contains in-frame clones alone and is incomplete. Among about 78,000 clones listed, roughly 80% were seen once. The source material was peripheral blood. These receptors all stem from a human donor in a cohort sampled during active COVID-19. CDR3s include the opening cysteine and the closing phenylalanine or tryptophan. The order of the fields is J gene, V gene, clone size, D gene, CDR3 protein, CDR3 DNA. A D gene is named only where the DNA matches it firmly. Only some rows state a clone size, as once, few, many or a class for expanded clones.

TRBJ2-3	TRBV9	.	TRBD1	CASSAGDRDVGSQYF	TGTGCCAGCAGCGCAGGGGACAGGGATGTGGGGTCGCAGTATTTT
TRBJ2-3	TRBV5-1	.	.	CASSPRLSTDTQYF	TGCGCCAGCAGCCCTAGGCTGAGCACAGATACGCAGTATTTT
TRBJ1-1	TRBV18	.	TRBD1	CASSLTGAGTEAFF	TGTGCCAGCTCTCTAACAGGGGCAGGAACTGAAGCTTTCTTT
TRBJ2-7	TRBV3-1/TRBV3-2	.	TRBD1	CASSHLGQGSYEQYF	TGTGCCAGCAGCCACTTGGGACAGGGCAGTTACGAGCAGTACTTC
TRBJ2-3	TRBV2	once	TRBD2	CASTMTSGGTGGTDTQYF	TGTGCCAGCACTATGACTAGCGGGGGAACCGGGGGCACAGATACGCAGTATTTT
TRBJ2-2	TRBV5-4	.	.	CASSSGNPGELFF	TGTGCCAGCAGCTCCGGGAATCCCGGGGAGCTGTTTTTT
TRBJ2-3	TRBV12-3/TRBV12-4	.	.	CATEAGATDTQYF	TGTGCCACCGAAGCAGGGGCAACTGATACGCAGTATTTT
TRBJ2-7	TRBV7-8	.	.	CASSLANSFYEQYF	TGTGCCAGCAGCTTAGCTAACAGCTTCTACGAGCAGTACTTC
TRBJ1-1	TRBV30	.	TRBD1	CAWKTGGRTEAFF	TGTGCCTGGAAGACAGGGGGTAGGACTGAAGCTTTCTTT
TRBJ1-3	TRBV3-1/TRBV3-2	.	.	CASSRGFGNTIYF	TGTGCCAGCAGCAGAGGGTTCGGAAACACCATATATTTT
TRBJ1-5	TRBV2	.	.	CASSEQTPQPQHF	TGTGCCAGCAGTGAACAGACACCTCAGCCCCAGCATTTT